Presented here are 4 T cell receptor beta chains from one specimen sequenced in a study of OX40 agonist ivuxolimab in advanced cancers. TCRdb keeps only in-frame clones here, not all; method: immunoSEQ multiplex PCR. The sample has about 84,000 clones, about 89% seen once; the top ten hold around 0.44%. The sequences come from CD4+ or CD8+ T cells sorted from blood, collected in a trial of the OX40 agonist ivuxolimab. These receptor sequences come from an adult with an advanced solid tumor such as melanoma, head and neck, liver or kidney cancer.

This chain links TRBV2 with TRBJ2-2; D uncertain. The length of the CDR3 is 16 residues. V was trimmed by 5 bases and J by 0 bases, leaving 13 bases between them. Germline CDR1 reads SNHLY; CDR2 reads FYNNEI. DNA of the CDR3: TGTGCCAGCAGTCTGTACAGACCCTCGAACACCGGGGAGCTGTTTTTT. It yields the protein CASSLYRPSNTGELFF.

The chain has TRBV6-6 and TRBJ2-7; the match to TRBD2 covers 7 bases. The ends lost 5 bases at V and 3 bases at J; junction bases unmatched: 1. This CDR3 region has 12 residues. Per germline, CDR1 MNHNY and CDR2 SVGAGI (reference sequence). CDR3 nucleotide sequence: TGTGCCAGCAGTGGGGGGGGCTACGAGCAGTACTTC. Residues: CASSGGGYEQYF.

This clone was recorded only once. V usage is TRBV28 and J usage is TRBJ2-7; TRBD2 aligns across 10 bases. The germline V gene encodes CDR1 MDHEN and CDR2 SYDVKM. The junction had 8 bases not matched to a gene; V was cut back by 6 bases and J by 3 bases. The CDR3 loop spans 15 amino acids. The CDR3 spells CASRSPPSGSYEQYF. CDR3 nucleotides: TGTGCCAGCAGATCCCCTCCTAGCGGGAGCTACGAGCAGTACTTC.

The J gene is TRBJ2-5, the V gene TRBV7-6; either TRBD1 or TRBD2 may supply D (6 bases each). The V end was cut by 5 bases, the J end by 6 bases, with 19 bases between. CDR1 SGHVS and CDR2 FNYEAQ come from the germline V gene. The CDR3 length is 15 residues. The CDR3: CASSTLDGGGQTQYF. DNA for the CDR3: TGTGCCAGCAGCACCCTAGATGGAGGGGGTCAGACCCAGTACTTC. Full variable domain (missing parts from reference TRBV7-6 and TRBJ2-5): GAGVSQSPRYKVTKRGQDVALRCDPISGHVSLYWYRQALGQGPEFLTYFNYEAQQDKSGLPNDRFSAERPEGSISTLTIQRTEQRDSAMYRCASSTLDGGGQTQYFGPGTRLLVL.